Included here is one T cell receptor beta chain sequence, with context. V was pared by 7 bases and J by 9 bases, with 13 bases between. The CDR3 is 13 amino acids. The data belong to a study of blood T cells in healthy people across ages. Primers used in a second PCR of about 6 to 11 cycles were a sample-barcoded 5' primer and a J-beta primer mix. Using its own MiXCR run on the 5' RACE reads, TCRdb lists one record per CDR3 protein. The sample lists some 780,000 distinct CDR3 sequences; roughly three fifths were seen once. The sequence came from a man aged 35-49 years in good health. Sequenced material: blood. The chain recombines TRBV12-3 or TRBV12-4 with TRBJ1-6; D is undetermined. CDR3 amino acids: CASTRVSGSPLHF. The CDR3 DNA reads TGTGCCAGCACGAGGGTCTCGGGTTCACCCCTCCACTTT.